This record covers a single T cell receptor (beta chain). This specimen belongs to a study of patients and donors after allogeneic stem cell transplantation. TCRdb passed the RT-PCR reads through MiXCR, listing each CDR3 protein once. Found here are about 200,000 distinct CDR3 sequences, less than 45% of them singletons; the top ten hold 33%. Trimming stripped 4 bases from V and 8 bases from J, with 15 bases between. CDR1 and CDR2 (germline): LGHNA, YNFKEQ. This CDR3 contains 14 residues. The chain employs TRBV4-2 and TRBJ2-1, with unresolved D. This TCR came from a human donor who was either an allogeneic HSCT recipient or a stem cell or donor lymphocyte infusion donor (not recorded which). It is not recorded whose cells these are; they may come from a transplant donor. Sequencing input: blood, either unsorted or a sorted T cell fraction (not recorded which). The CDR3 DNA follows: TGTGCCAGCAGCCTCAGGACCGTGCGAGATGAGCAGTTCTTC. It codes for CASSLRTVRDEQFF.